This TCR beta chain is from a study of OX40 agonist ivuxolimab in advanced cancers. Looking at the study overall: Mean age 60 years, range roughly 23 to 79; 82.7% male. Study results and limitations: Among the lowest peripheral clonal expansion occurred in 0.1-3.0 mg/kg partial responders.

The CDR3 is 16 amino acids. Trimming left V 6 bases short and J 8 bases short, with 22 bases between. The germline V gene encodes CDR1 MNHEY and CDR2 SMNVEV (reference sequence). Data came from immunoSEQ multiplex PCR; TCRdb stores just in-frame clones and leaves some out. The sample contains around 33,000 clones, approximately 91% of which appear only once. Comment on this clone: Its antigen remains unidentified.

The clonotype comes from an adult with an advanced solid tumor such as melanoma, head and neck, liver or kidney cancer. The chain links TRBV27 to TRBJ2-2, with D hard to call. This material consisted of CD4+ or CD8+ T cells sorted from blood, taken in a trial of the OX40 agonist ivuxolimab. The CDR3 sequence is CASSRNGLIGIGELFF. DNA for the CDR3: TGTGCCAGCAGCCGAAATGGCCTCATTGGTATAGGGGAGCTGTTTTTT.